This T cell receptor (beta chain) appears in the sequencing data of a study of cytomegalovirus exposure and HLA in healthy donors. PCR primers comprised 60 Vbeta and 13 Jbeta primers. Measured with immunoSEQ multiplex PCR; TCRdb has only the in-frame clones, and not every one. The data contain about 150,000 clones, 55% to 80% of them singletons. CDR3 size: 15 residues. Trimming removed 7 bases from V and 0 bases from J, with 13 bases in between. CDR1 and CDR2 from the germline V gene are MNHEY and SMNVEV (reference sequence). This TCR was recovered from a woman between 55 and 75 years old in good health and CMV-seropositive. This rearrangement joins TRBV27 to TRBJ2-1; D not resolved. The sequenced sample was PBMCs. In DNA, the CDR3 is TGTGCCAGCACCTATCAGGAAGACTCCTACAATGAGCAGTTCTTC. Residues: CASTYQEDSYNEQFF.